A selection of T cell receptor beta chains follows, all from one sample in a study of cytotoxic CD8 clonotypes in ibrutinib-treated CLL. Sequenced by immunoSEQ multiplex PCR; TCRdb stores in-frame clones only, minus some. The profile shows some 130,000 clones, 91% of them singletons. Material: PBMCs, obtained after 12 months of ibrutinib treatment. The receptors here all came from a human donor with chronic lymphocytic leukemia. CDR3s leave out the opening cysteine and the closing phenylalanine or tryptophan. The listing skips clone size in some rows; elsewhere it reads once, few, many or a size class.

clone_size,v_call,cdr3_aa
NA,TRBV19,ASTSQGGAAYEQY
NA,TRBV7-9,ASSLVGSVALNYGYT
NA,TRBV2,ASSRGEGTEAF
NA,TRBV18,ASSPSPGPYEQY
NA,TRBV28,ASSMPGTDDEKLF
NA,TRBV7-9,ASSFQDPPGWIPHEKLF
few,TRBV28,ASSLDGQVQGYT
NA,TRBV2,ASSEREWGNEQF
few,TRBV15,ATARGLAGEGEQF
NA,TRBV11-2,ASSSTGAGANVLT
NA,TRBV7-3,ASSPGTGGSPLH
NA,TRBV29-1,SVAHRTSSEQF
NA,TRBV27,ASSFASDYEQY
NA,TRBV4-3,ASSQDRPFDGYT
NA,TRBV1,TSSQQGALNTIY
NA,TRBV14,ASSQDMGLQQF
NA,TRBV18,ASSRLLGTSGHQETQY
NA,TRBV19,ASSTRWSSGHTDEQF
NA,TRBV21-1,ASSTIRGGTDNEQF
NA,TRBV19,ASSTRGSGNTIY
NA,TRBV7-2,ASSTRDGGQSSYNEQF
NA,TRBV4-3,ASSQDPGLYTGELF
once,TRBV6-1,ASMRWQGFYYEQY
NA,TRBV7-9,ASSSEYEQY
NA,TRBV4-2,ASSQVGSSGTGELF